This TCR beta chain was recorded in a study of blood T cell repertoires in COVID-19. With V trimmed by 6 bases and J by 6 bases, 9 bases remained unmatched. This CDR3 has 14 residues. Germline V lookup: CDR1 SNHLY, CDR2 FYNNEI. Generated by immunoSEQ multiplex PCR, the TCRdb table keeps only in-frame clones and is missing some. The table lists 200,000 to 250,000 clones, approximately 90% of them singletons. Sequences were obtained from peripheral blood. The source is a man younger than 40 with COVID-19, enrolled during active disease. The genes are TRBV2 and TRBJ2-7; TRBD1 agrees at 9 bases. The CDR3: CASRGQGHAGEQYF. The DNA for the CDR3 is TGTGCCAGCAGAGGACAGGGGCACGCTGGCGAGCAGTACTTC.